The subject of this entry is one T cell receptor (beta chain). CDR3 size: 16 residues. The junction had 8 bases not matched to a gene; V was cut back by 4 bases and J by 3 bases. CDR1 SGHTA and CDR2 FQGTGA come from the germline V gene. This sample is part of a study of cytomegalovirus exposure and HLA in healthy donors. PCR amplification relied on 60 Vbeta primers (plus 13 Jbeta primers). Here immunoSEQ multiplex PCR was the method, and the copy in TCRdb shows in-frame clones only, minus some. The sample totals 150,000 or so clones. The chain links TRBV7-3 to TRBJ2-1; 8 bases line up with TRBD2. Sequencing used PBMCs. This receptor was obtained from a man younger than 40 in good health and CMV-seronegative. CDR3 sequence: CASSSWGSGVYNEQFF. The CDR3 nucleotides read TGTGCCAGCAGCTCCTGGGGTAGCGGGGTCTACAATGAGCAGTTCTTC.